A single sample gave rise to the 32 T cell receptor beta chains below, sequenced in a study of blood T cell repertoires in COVID-19. Clones were sequenced by immunoSEQ multiplex PCR, and TCRdb holds only the in-frame ones, with some missing. The sample holds 150,000 to 200,000 clones; less than 90% are singletons and the top ten take over 6%. Material: peripheral blood. These receptors came from a woman between 70 and 85 years old with COVID-19, enrolled during active disease.

Concerning this clone itself: Other DNA sequences in this sample translate to the same CDR3. The chain's CDR3 is CASSIPTGGPETQYF. As DNA, the CDR3 is TGTGCCAGCAGCATCCCCACAGGGGGCCCGGAGACCCAGTACTTC. The chain employs TRBV5-6 and TRBJ2-5; TRBD1 matches 9 bases. V lost 4 bases, J lost 5 bases, and 9 bases stayed unmatched. Germline CDR1 and CDR2: SGHDT and YYEEEE. The CDR3 has 15 residues.

This clone was counted only a few times. This rearrangement joins TRBV7-2 to TRBJ2-1, with TRBD2 matching over 9 bases. Trimming cost V 2 bases and J 3 bases; bases outside gene matches: 8. CDR3 size: 17 residues. The V gene's germline CDR1 is SGHTA and CDR2 FQGNSA. The CDR3 DNA sequence: TGTGCCAGCAGCTTATCAAGGGCGGGAGGGTTCTACAATGAGCAGTTCTTC. Its protein product is CASSLSRAGGFYNEQFF.

This clone has just one count. The chain is built from TRBV28 and TRBJ2-3, with 7 bases that match TRBD1. CDR1 is MDHEN, CDR2 SYDVKM, per germline. The CDR3 covers 13 residues. The V segment lost 4 bases and the J segment 4 bases; nucleotides outside the gene matches: 2. CDR3 in DNA: TGTGCCAGCAGTTCGGGACAGCCAGATACGCAGTATTTT. The encoded protein is CASSSGQPDTQYF. Combining the CDR3 with reference TRBV28 and TRBJ2-3 gives the whole variable domain DVKVTQSSRYLVKRTGEKVFLECVQDMDHENMFWYRQDPGLGLRLIYFSYDVKMKEKGDIPEGYSVSREKKERFSLILESASTNQTSMYLCASSSGQPDTQYFGPGTRLTVL.

The chain combines TRBV5-1 with TRBJ2-7; D is possibly TRBD1 (6 bases). V was cut by 5 bases and J by 6 bases, with 15 bases left in between. The CDR3 length is 13 residues. Germline CDR1 and CDR2: SGHRS and YFSETQ. CDR3 sequence (DNA): TGCGCCAGCAGGGACGCAGGGGCCTCCGAGCAGTACTTC. Amino acids: CASRDAGASEQYF.

The CDR3 loop is CAWSIDGGYEQYF. The CDR3 coding sequence is TGTGCCTGGAGCATCGACGGAGGTTACGAGCAGTACTTC. This chain uses TRBV30 with TRBJ2-7; TRBD2 might be the D (5 bases). Germline values: CDR1 GTSNPN, CDR2 SVGIG (reference sequence). The CDR3 is made up of 13 amino acids. V was shortened by 3 bases and J by 4 bases, with 13 bases between the two germline ends.

This clone was found many times. The CDR3 loop is CASSQELGGSYGYTF. DNA of the CDR3: TGCGCCAGCAGCCAAGAATTAGGGGGCAGCTATGGCTACACCTTC. The gene calls are TRBV4-3 and TRBJ1-2; the match to TRBD1 covers 7 bases. This CDR3 has 15 residues. In germline, CDR1 is LGHNA, CDR2 YSLEER. The V gene end was trimmed by 0 bases and the J gene end by 4 bases; junction bases not matched to a gene: 5.

This clone was seen once. CDR3 sequence: CASTPDRANYGYTF. For the CDR3, the DNA is TGTGCCAGTACCCCGGACAGGGCGAACTATGGCTACACCTTC. The chain links TRBV19 to TRBJ1-2, with 8 bases aligning to TRBD1. The V and J ends lost 7 bases and 2 bases, in that order; junction bases with no gene match: 6. This CDR3 spans 14 amino acids. The germline gives CDR1 LNHDA, CDR2 SQIVND (reference sequence). The complete variable domain, with remaining parts taken from reference TRBV19 and TRBJ1-2, reads DGGITQSPKYLFRKEGQNVTLSCEQNLNHDAMYWYRQDPGQGLRLIYYSQIVNDFQKGDIAEGYSVSREKKESFPLTVTSAQKNPTAFYLCASTPDRANYGYTFGSGTRLTVV.

V usage is TRBV5-1 and J usage is TRBJ1-6; 7 nucleotides line up with TRBD1. V lost 3 bases to trimming and J lost 7 bases; unmatched junction nucleotides: 13. This CDR3 is built from 17 residues. Germline values: CDR1 SGHRS, CDR2 YFSETQ. For the CDR3, the DNA is TGCGCCAGCAGCTGGACTCCCCCGACAGGGAACAATTCACCCCTCCACTTT. Its translation: CASSWTPPTGNNSPLHF.

The rearrangement joins TRBV18 to TRBJ1-5; 8 bases map to TRBD1. Germline values: CDR1 KGHSH, CDR2 LQKENI. The CDR3 runs to 16 residues. The ends lost 3 bases at V and 2 bases at J; junction bases unmatched: 6. The CDR3 loop is CASSPSTGEGNQPQHF. CDR3 DNA: TGTGCCAGCTCACCCTCGACAGGGGAAGGCAATCAGCCCCAGCATTTT.

The sample holds one count of this clone. The genes are TRBV6-2 or TRBV6-3 and TRBJ1-5; weak D call: TRBD1 (6 bases). CDR3 length: 20 residues. The V end lost 2 bases, the J end lost 0 bases, and 23 bases lay between the germline ends. CDR1 is MNHEY and CDR2 is SVGEGT in the germline V gene. This CDR3 is CASSYQQGAATGDSNQPQHF. CDR3 nucleotides: TGTGCCAGCAGTTACCAACAGGGCGCGGCAACTGGAGATAGCAATCAGCCCCAGCATTTT.

This clone has more than one count but fewer than ten. The V call is TRBV5-4, the J call TRBJ2-7; perhaps TRBD1 as D (6 bases). V lost 0 bases, J lost 5 bases, and 9 bases lay in between. The CDR3 totals 13 residues. The germline V gene encodes CDR1 SGHNT and CDR2 YYREEE (reference sequence). The CDR3 region has the DNA TGTGCCAGCAGCTTGGCTGGGACAAACGAGCAGTACTTC. Protein product: CASSLAGTNEQYF.

This sequence joins TRBV15 and TRBJ1-3, with TRBD1 as a possible D gene (5 bases). The CDR3 covers 16 residues. The V gene lost 3 bases and the J gene lost 4 bases, with 16 bases spanning the gap. The germline CDR1 and CDR2 sequences are LNHNV and YYDKDF (reference sequence). The CDR3 region is CATSSSGGGIGNTIYF. CDR3 DNA: TGTGCCACCAGCAGTAGCGGGGGGGGGATAGGAAACACCATATATTTT.

The chain combines TRBV6-2 or TRBV6-3 with TRBJ2-1; 10 bases agree with TRBD1. Trimming took 5 bases from V and 4 from J; bases not matched to a gene: 20. The CDR3 has 20 residues. Germline loops: CDR1 MNHEY, CDR2 SVGEGT. CDR3 amino acids: CASSRQPGQGTPTGYNEQFF. DNA of the CDR3: TGTGCCAGCAGTCGTCAGCCGGGACAGGGGACCCCGACGGGTTACAATGAGCAGTTCTTC.

The V call is TRBV5-8, the J call TRBJ1-1, with TRBD1 identical over 9 bases. Germline V lookup: CDR1 SGHTS, CDR2 YDEGEE. J was trimmed by 5 bases and V by 4 bases; bases with no gene match: 9. CDR3 length: 15 amino acids. The CDR3 sequence: CASSPRTGAWTEAFF. The CDR3 nucleotides read TGTGCCAGCAGCCCAAGGACAGGGGCTTGGACTGAAGCTTTCTTT.

The V gene is TRBV13, the J gene TRBJ2-5; D may be TRBD2 (7 bases). The CDR3 has 13 amino acids. Germline lookup yields CDR1 PRHDT and CDR2 FYEKMQ (reference sequence). V shed 5 bases and J shed 4 bases, with 11 bases lying between them. CDR3 sequence (DNA): TGTGCCAGCAGCGCCCGGGGGGCAGAGACCCAGTACTTC. It is translated as CASSARGAETQYF.

The genes are TRBV4-1 and TRBJ1-2; D not certain. The germline gives CDR1 MGHRA, CDR2 YSYEKL. This CDR3 spans 15 amino acids. The V gene lost 3 bases and the J gene lost 7 bases, with 18 bases spanning the gap. CDR3 amino acids: CASSQFIVTVAGYTF. DNA for the CDR3: TGCGCCAGCAGCCAGTTTATCGTCACAGTCGCTGGCTACACCTTC.

This sequence joins TRBV11-3 and TRBJ1-5; perhaps TRBD1 as D (6 bases). CDR1 and CDR2 (germline): SGHNT, YENEEA. Between the trimmed V and J ends, which lost 5 bases and 0 bases, there was a span of 8 bases. This CDR3 is 14 amino acids long. The CDR3 region is CASSQQGSNQPQHF. In DNA form, the CDR3 reads TGTGCCAGCAGCCAACAGGGTAGCAATCAGCCCCAGCATTTT. The whole variable domain, remainder taken from reference TRBV11-3 and TRBJ1-5, is EAGVVQSPRYKIIEKKQPVAFWCNPISGHNTLYWYLQNLGQGPELLIRYENEEAVDDSQLPKDRFSAERLKGVDSTLKIQPAELGDSAVYLCASSQQGSNQPQHFGDGTRLSIL.

This sequence joins TRBV9 and TRBJ2-1; maybe TRBD2 (6 bases). The CDR3 loop spans 16 amino acids. Germline lookup yields CDR1 SGDLS and CDR2 YYNGEE. V was clipped by 4 bases and J by 6 bases, with 20 bases between them. The CDR3 nucleotides are TGTGCCAGCAGCATAGCCGGGACTCAGTTGAGCAATGAGCAGTTCTTC. Encoded protein: CASSIAGTQLSNEQFF.

The J gene is TRBJ2-1, the V gene TRBV28; weak D call: TRBD2 (5 bases). CDR3 length: 16 residues. Germline V gives CDR1 MDHEN, CDR2 SYDVKM. Trimming cost V 3 bases and J 4 bases, with 16 bases left between them. The DNA for the CDR3 is TGTGCCAGCAGTTTGGGTGGGAGTGGCTTTTACAATGAGCAGTTCTTC. It is translated as CASSLGGSGFYNEQFF.

The chain carries TRBV9 and TRBJ2-1, with D uncertain. The CDR3 consists of 14 residues. Germline values: CDR1 SGDLS, CDR2 YYNGEE. The V gene lost 4 bases and the J gene lost 4 bases, with 12 bases spanning the gap. CDR3 sequence (DNA): TGTGCCAGCAGCACCTCGACTGGATACAATGAGCAGTTCTTC. Translating it yields CASSTSTGYNEQFF.

V gene TRBV5-4 combines with J gene TRBJ1-1, with D perhaps matching TRBD1 (5 bases). The length of the CDR3 is 14 residues. V was pared by 0 bases and J by 1 base, with 7 bases between. Germline-derived CDR1 and CDR2 are SGHNT and YYREEE (reference sequence). The CDR3 spells CASSLGGANTEAFF. CDR3 DNA: TGTGCCAGCAGCTTGGGCGGGGCGAACACTGAAGCTTTCTTT.

The chain has TRBV9 and TRBJ2-1; 8 bases fit TRBD2. Germline lookup yields CDR1 SGDLS and CDR2 YYNGEE. The ends lost 4 bases at V and 3 bases at J; junction bases unmatched: 6. The CDR3 covers 15 residues. This CDR3 is CASSPRAGVYNEQFF. For the CDR3, the DNA is TGTGCCAGCAGCCCTCGAGCGGGGGTCTACAATGAGCAGTTCTTC.

The V call is TRBV10-1, the J call TRBJ2-1, with 9 bases aligning to TRBD2. The germline CDR1 and CDR2 sequences are WNHNN and SYGVQD (reference sequence). V dropped 6 bases and J dropped 4; count of bases not matched to a gene: 7. This CDR3 is 15 amino acids long. CDR3 region: CASSHSSGVYNEQFF. In DNA form, the CDR3 reads TGCGCCAGCAGCCACTCTAGCGGGGTATACAATGAGCAGTTCTTC.

This chain connects TRBV19 to TRBJ2-7; 9 bases match TRBD1. The CDR3 has 15 residues. Unmatched junction bases numbered 12, after V lost 6 bases and J lost 6 bases. Germline loops: CDR1 LNHDA, CDR2 SQIVND (reference sequence). CDR3 amino acids: CASSVRGQGYFEQYF. The CDR3 DNA is TGTGCCAGTAGCGTCCGGGGACAGGGTTATTTCGAGCAGTACTTC.

The chain joins TRBV6-6 to TRBJ1-3; perhaps TRBD1 as D (5 bases). The CDR3 extends over 14 amino acids. V gave up 8 bases and J gave up 1 base, with 12 bases separating them. Germline V gives CDR1 MNHNY, CDR2 SVGAGI (reference sequence). The CDR3 sequence is CASSGEESGNTIYF. The CDR3, as DNA: TGTGCCAGCTCGGGGGAGGAATCTGGAAACACCATATATTTT.

V is TRBV19 and J is TRBJ1-5, with 10 bases identical to TRBD1. Germline CDR1 LNHDA, CDR2 SQIVND (reference sequence). V lost 4 bases to trimming and J lost 4 bases; unmatched junction nucleotides: 7. This CDR3 has 16 amino acids. In DNA form, the CDR3 reads TGTGCCAGTAGTACGCGACGACAGGGGGCTAATCAGCCCCAGCATTTT. It specifies CASSTRRQGANQPQHF.

The genes are TRBV5-4 and TRBJ2-3; tentative D call: TRBD2 (5 bases). In germline, CDR1 is SGHNT, CDR2 YYREEE (reference sequence). The V and J ends lost 5 bases and 4 bases respectively, with 8 bases between them. CDR3 size: 12 residues. The CDR3 coding sequence is TGTGCCAGCAGAAGAGCGGCAGATACGCAGTATTTT. Protein sequence: CASRRAADTQYF. Complete variable domain (other parts from reference TRBV5-4 and TRBJ2-3): ETGVTQSPTHLIKTRGQQVTLRCSSQSGHNTVSWYQQALGQGPQFIFQYYREEENGRGNFPPRFSGLQFPNYSSELNVNALELDDSALYLCASRRAADTQYFGPGTRLTVL.

Here the CDR3 DNA reads TGCAGCGTCCCCGGACTAGCGGGAGGCAATGAGCAGTTCTTC. It codes for CSVPGLAGGNEQFF. This chain connects TRBV29-1 to TRBJ2-1; 14 nucleotides match TRBD2. The CDR3 has 14 residues. Germline V gene data show CDR1 as SQVTM and CDR2 as ANQGSEA. Unmatched junction bases numbered 4, after V lost 6 bases and J lost 6 bases.

V usage is TRBV10-3 and J usage is TRBJ2-2, with D possibly TRBD1 on 5 matching bases. V lost 2 bases and J lost 0, with 7 bases in between. Germline CDR1 reads ENHRY; CDR2 reads SYGVKD. The CDR3 is 15 residues long. CDR3 nucleotides: TGTGCCATCAGTGAGCGACAGACGAACACCGGGGAGCTGTTTTTT. Its translation is CAISERQTNTGELFF.

This sequence joins TRBV30 and TRBJ1-4; a weak D match, TRBD1 (6 bases). In germline, CDR1 is GTSNPN, CDR2 SVGIG (reference sequence). Trimming removed 0 bases at V and 8 bases at J, with 13 bases between. The CDR3 totals 14 residues. The CDR3 coding sequence is TGTGCCTGGAGTGTACAGGGAGTACGGGAAAAACTGTTTTTT. Residues: CAWSVQGVREKLFF.

The V call is TRBV10-3, the J call TRBJ2-7; D perhaps matches TRBD1 (5 bases). Germline CDR1 is ENHRY and CDR2 is SYGVKD. The CDR3 extends over 13 amino acids. The V end lost 10 bases, the J end lost 2 bases, and 15 bases lay between the germline ends. The chain's CDR3 is CATTGRAPYEQYF. The CDR3 coding sequence is TGTGCCACCACAGGCAGGGCACCCTACGAGCAGTACTTC.

The chain joins TRBV5-8 to TRBJ1-1; the D gene is possibly TRBD1 (5 bases). From germline, CDR1 is SGHTS and CDR2 YDEGEE. V was pared by 4 bases and J by 5 bases, with 15 bases between. CDR3 size: 14 residues. The CDR3 coding sequence is TGTGCCAGCAGCCACGGGGGGGGAAGTACTGAAGCTTTCTTT. Residues: CASSHGGGSTEAFF. Looking up the rest from reference TRBV5-8 and TRBJ1-1 gives the full variable domain: EAGVTQSPTHLIKTRGQQATLRCSPISGHTSVYWYQQALGLGLQFLLWYDEGEERNRGNFPPRFSGRQFPNYSSELNVNALELEDSALYLCASSHGGGSTEAFFGQGTRLTVV.